Listed below are T cell receptor beta chains from one sample, sequenced in a study of identical twins. A single record per CDR3 protein comes from TCRdb applying MiXCR to the 5' RACE reads. The data show nearly 250,000 distinct CDR3 sequences, approximately 7% seen once. These data were also reused for a study on yellow fever vaccine responses in identical twins.

Sequencing was done on a sample of memory (CD45RO+) T cells sorted from blood. The receptors were sampled from a woman aged 18 to 35 in good health. The CDR3 runs from the conserved cysteine through the conserved F or W. The D gene is left open where the match is weak. Size tells how often a clone was seen (once, few, many) or the class of an expanded clone, and some rows leave it out.

18 TRBD2 few TRBJ2-5 TRBV3-1 TGTGCCAGCAGCCAAAGGTACTCAAGCGGGGGGGCCGCGGAGACCCAGTACTTC CASSQRYSSGGAAETQYF
14 - many TRBJ1-1 TRBV7-9 TGTGCCAGCAGCCGGGGGGGTAAGGACACTGAAGCTTTCTTT CASSRGGKDTEAFF
14 - few TRBJ1-1 TRBV5-1 TGCGCCAGCAGCTTGCGACAGTTGAACACTGAAGCTTTCTTT CASSLRQLNTEAFF
14 - many TRBJ2-5 TRBV29-1 TGCAGCGTTGCCCACGACTACGCCAAAGAGACCCAGTACTTC CSVAHDYAKETQYF
12 - many TRBJ2-5 TRBV20-1 TGCAGTGCTAGGAGTGTGGGAGATACCCAGTACTTC CSARSVGDTQYF
15 - many TRBJ2-7 TRBV3-1 TGTGCCAGCAGCCACTCGCCCGGTAGCTCCTACGAGCAGTACTTC CASSHSPGSSYEQYF
13 TRBD2 many TRBJ2-5 TRBV20-1 TGCAGTGCTAGAGCGGGGGGGAGTGAGACCCAGTACTTC CSARAGGSETQYF
20 TRBD2 - TRBJ2-1 TRBV6-2/TRBV6-3 TGTGCCAGCAGACACCTAGGACTAGCGGGAAGCCTAAAAAGGGGCAATGAGCAGTTCTTC CASRHLGLAGSLKRGNEQFF
17 TRBD1 few TRBJ2-2 TRBV5-1 TGCGCCAGCAGCGTCTCCGCCGGGACAGGGCTTAACGGGGAGCTGTTTTTT CASSVSAGTGLNGELFF
13 - few TRBJ1-6 TRBV14 TGTGCCAGCAGCCTCCGGGGATATTCACCCCTCCACTTT CASSLRGYSPLHF
16 TRBD2 few TRBJ2-3 TRBV9 TGTGCCAGCAGCCCAGGGACTAGCTCGACGGGAGATACGCAGTATTTT CASSPGTSSTGDTQYF
12 - many TRBJ1-1 TRBV12-3/TRBV12-4 TGTGCCAGCAGTTTCGGGGTCACTGAAGCTTTCTTT CASSFGVTEAFF
14 - many TRBJ1-4 TRBV15 TGTGCCACCAGTATCGGCCGAACTAATGAAAAACTGTTTTTT CATSIGRTNEKLFF
15 TRBD2 - TRBJ2-2 TRBV18 TGTGCCAGCCCGTACCAAGGACTAGTGACCGGGGAGCTGTTTTTT CASPYQGLVTGELFF
16 TRBD1 - TRBJ1-1 TRBV5-1 TGCGCCAGCAGCTTGTGGGGACAGGGAAAGAACACTGAAGCTTTCTTT CASSLWGQGKNTEAFF
11 - many TRBJ1-2 TRBV20-1 TGCAGTGCTAGAGCCAGGGCTGGCTACACCTTC CSARARAGYTF
12 - many TRBJ1-5 TRBV7-9 TGTGCCAGCAGCTTAGACCTTCAGCCCCAGCATTTT CASSLDLQPQHF
16 TRBD2 many TRBJ2-1 TRBV12-3/TRBV12-4 TGTGCCAGCAGTTTGTGGCTAGCGGTTAAATACAATGAGCAGTTCTTC CASSLWLAVKYNEQFF
15 - many TRBJ2-6 TRBV4-2 TGTGCCAGCAGCCAAAGGGGGTATGGGGCCAACGTCCTGACTTTC CASSQRGYGANVLTF
16 TRBD1 few TRBJ1-1 TRBV5-6 TGTGCCAGCAGCCACATAATTGACAGGGACGACACTGAAGCTTTCTTT CASSHIIDRDDTEAFF
13 - few TRBJ1-1 TRBV3-1 TGTGCCAGCAGCCAAGATTCTTTGGGAGGAGCTTTCTTT CASSQDSLGGAFF
13 - many TRBJ2-1 TRBV10-3 TGTGCCATCAGGACCGACGGCAACAATGAGCAGTTCTTC CAIRTDGNNEQFF
12 - many TRBJ1-1 TRBV15 TGTGCCACCAGGGGAGACTTCACTGAAGCTTTCTTT CATRGDFTEAFF
13 - many TRBJ2-7 TRBV28 TGTGCCAGCAGTTTCCGTCCCTCCTACGAGCAGTACTTC CASSFRPSYEQYF
18 TRBD2 - TRBJ2-3 TRBV3-1 TGTGCCAGCAGCTTAACGGGGGAGGCTAGCGGGGCGGAAGATACGCAGTATTTT CASSLTGEASGAEDTQYF
15 TRBD1 many TRBJ1-1 TRBV12-3/TRBV12-4 TGTGCCAGCAGTTTTTTACAGGGGTATAGCACTGAAGCTTTCTTT CASSFLQGYSTEAFF
13 TRBD1 many TRBJ2-7 TRBV4-1 TGCGCCAGCAGCCAACGACAGGGCGTCGAGCAGTACTTC CASSQRQGVEQYF
11 - many TRBJ1-4 TRBV12-3/TRBV12-4 TGTGCCAGCAGTGCCGCGGGACCGCTGTTTTTT CASSAAGPLFF
15 - many TRBJ2-1 TRBV2 TGTGCCAGCAAAGGGGACGCGAGCTCCTACAATGAGCAGTTCTTC CASKGDASSYNEQFF
17 TRBD1 few TRBJ1-5 TRBV5-6 TGTGCCAGCAGAACGGGACAGACTGAATATAGCAATCAGCCCCAGCATTTT CASRTGQTEYSNQPQHF
14 - - TRBJ2-5 TRBV4-2 TGTGCCAGCAGCCAAGGGGACAACCAAGAGACCCAGTACTTC CASSQGDNQETQYF
16 TRBD2 - TRBJ2-5 TRBV7-8 TGTGCCAGCAGCCCCGCTAGCGGGGGCCGTCAAGAGACCCAGTACTTC CASSPASGGRQETQYF
15 TRBD2 many TRBJ2-1 TRBV6-4 TGTGCCAGCAGTGAGACTAGCGGGGGCTACAATGAGCAGTTCTTC CASSETSGGYNEQFF
15 - many TRBJ1-3 TRBV29-1 TGCAGCGTTGAGGGGGACAAGGCGATGGGAAACACCATATATTTT CSVEGDKAMGNTIYF
15 - few TRBJ1-4 TRBV20-1 TGCAGTGCTAGAGCACTGGGGGCATTTAATGAAAAACTGTTTTTT CSARALGAFNEKLFF
17 - few TRBJ2-1 TRBV4-2 TGTGCCAGCAGCCAACCCGAAGCTGTCAGCTCCTACAATGAGCAGTTCTTC CASSQPEAVSSYNEQFF